This TCR beta chain originates from a study of blood T cell repertoires in COVID-19. The overall study: The study drew acute and convalescent COVID-19 samples from the United States, Italy and Spain. PBMCs, B-cell-depleted T cells, or T cells were the source of the cDNA or gDNA that made up the material.

Per the study methods: Amplifying reference gene primers gave estimates of nucleated cell counts. Produced via immunoSEQ multiplex PCR; TCRdb's table is partial and in-frame only. The D gene and trimming were derived from the DNA, and the V and J assignments and clone size from that table. The table shows about 170,000 clones, with 85% to 95% occurring only once. The sequence came from a woman between 45 and 65 years old with acute or convalescent COVID-19. Input material: peripheral blood.

The CDR3 region has the DNA TGTGCCAGCAGCCCCGGGGCTAGCGGGTACACCGGGGAGCTGTTTTTT. It is translated as CASSPGASGYTGELFF. The rearrangement joins TRBV9 to TRBJ2-2; 8 bases are a match to TRBD2. This CDR3 contains 16 residues. Germline assignment: CDR1 SGDLS and CDR2 YYNGEE. J lost 3 bases, V lost 4 bases, and 8 bases had no gene match.